This is a list of T cell receptor beta chains from one sample in a study of cytomegalovirus exposure and HLA in healthy donors. TCRdb's table, derived via immunoSEQ multiplex PCR, lists solely in-frame clones and lacks some. The sample holds about 130,000 clones; approximately 89% are singletons and the top ten take under 7.5%. Sequenced: PBMCs. These receptors all come from a woman aged 30 to 39 in good health and CMV-seropositive. The CDR3 runs from the conserved cysteine through the conserved F or W. A D gene is named only where the DNA matches it firmly. Size values are once, few and many counts, or a class for expanded clones, and some rows have none.

d_call	clone_size	v_call	j_call	cdr3_nt	cdr3_aa
TRBD1	NA	TRBV4-1	TRBJ2-2	TGCGCCAGCAGCCTCTCCCCGGGACAGGGGGCGTCCGGGGAGCTGTTTTTT	CASSLSPGQGASGELFF
NA	NA	TRBV25-1	TRBJ2-2	TGTGCCAGCGGGACTGGGGGCGGGGAGCTGTTTTTT	CASGTGGGELFF
TRBD2	NA	TRBV11-2	TRBJ2-1	TGTGCCAGCAGCTGGGGCGGGGGTATCTACAATGAGCAGTTCTTC	CASSWGGGIYNEQFF
TRBD2	NA	TRBV5-4	TRBJ2-3	TGTGCCAGCAGTTCTACCCTGAGGGCTAGCGGGAGCGCAGATACGCAGTATTTT	CASSSTLRASGSADTQYF
NA	NA	TRBV19	TRBJ1-1	TGTGCCAGTAGTATTAATTTGGGGACAAACACTGAAGCTTTCTTT	CASSINLGTNTEAFF
NA	NA	TRBV4-2	TRBJ2-2	TGTGCCAGCAGCCAAGGGGCGGAGGCTGGGGAGCTGTTTTTT	CASSQGAEAGELFF
TRBD2	NA	TRBV25-1	TRBJ2-3	TGTGCCAGCAGTAAAGCGGGGGGGCGTGATACGCAGTATTTT	CASSKAGGRDTQYF
TRBD1	NA	TRBV9	TRBJ1-4	TGTGCCAGCAGCGTCCCCGGGACAGAGGAAAAACTGTTTTTT	CASSVPGTEEKLFF
NA	once	TRBV6-6	TRBJ2-1	TGTGCCAGCAGCGGGAGCTCCTACAATGAGCAGTTCTTC	CASSGSSYNEQFF
NA	NA	TRBV5-4	TRBJ1-1	TGTGCCAGCAGCTCGCGGTCGCAGTCTAACACTGAAGCTTTCTTT	CASSSRSQSNTEAFF
TRBD1	once	TRBV28	TRBJ1-3	TGTGCCAGCAGCCCCTGGCAGGGGGTTGACACCATATATTTT	CASSPWQGVDTIYF
NA	NA	TRBV28	TRBJ1-2	TGTGCCAGCAGTCCACCAGGGGTCTATGGCTACACCTTC	CASSPPGVYGYTF
NA	NA	TRBV6-1	TRBJ1-2	TGTGCCACTGTTAGAGGGGACTATGGCCACACCTTC	CATVRGDYGHTF
NA	NA	TRBV10-3	TRBJ2-3	TGTGCCATCGCTATCTCAGATACGCAGTATTTT	CAIAISDTQYF
TRBD2	NA	TRBV6-4	TRBJ2-1	TGTGCCAGCAGTAAGGATAGCGGGACCTACAATGAGCAGTTCTTC	CASSKDSGTYNEQFF
TRBD1	NA	TRBV9	TRBJ2-7	TGTGCCAGCAGTTACACCGGGACAGTTAACTACGAGCAGTACTTC	CASSYTGTVNYEQYF
NA	NA	TRBV7-8	TRBJ2-1	TGTGCCAGCTCCGGAGTAGCGGACTACAATGAGCAGTTCTTC	CASSGVADYNEQFF
NA	NA	TRBV23-1	TRBJ1-5	TGCGCCAGCAGTCAGAGAAATCAGCCCCAGCATTTT	CASSQRNQPQHF
TRBD2	NA	TRBV7-9	TRBJ2-3	TGTGCCAGCAGCTATGGACTAGTGGTCCCAGATACGCAGTATTTT	CASSYGLVVPDTQYF
TRBD2	NA	TRBV7-8	TRBJ2-1	TGTGCCAGCAGCTTGGGCCTAGCGGGGGGGTTACTCTACAATGAGCAGTTCTTC	CASSLGLAGGLLYNEQFF
TRBD1	NA	TRBV7-3	TRBJ1-1	TGTGCCAGCAGCCCAGACAGGGCACGGAACACTGAAGCTTTCTTT	CASSPDRARNTEAFF
TRBD1	NA	TRBV10-3	TRBJ1-6	TGTGCCATCGCTTCAGGGGGCGATTCACCCCTCCACTTT	CAIASGGDSPLHF